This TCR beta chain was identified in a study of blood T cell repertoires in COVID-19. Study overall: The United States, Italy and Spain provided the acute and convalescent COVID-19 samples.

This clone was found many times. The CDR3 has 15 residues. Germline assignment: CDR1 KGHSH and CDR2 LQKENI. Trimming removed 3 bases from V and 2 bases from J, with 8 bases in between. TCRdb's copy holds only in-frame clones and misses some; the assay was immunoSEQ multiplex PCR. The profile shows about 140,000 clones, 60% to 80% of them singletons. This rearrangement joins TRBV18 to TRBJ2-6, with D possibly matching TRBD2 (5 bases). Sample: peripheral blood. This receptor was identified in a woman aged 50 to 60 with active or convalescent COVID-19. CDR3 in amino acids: CASSPTGAGANVLTF. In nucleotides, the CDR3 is TGTGCCAGCTCACCTACCGGGGCTGGGGCCAACGTCCTGACTTTC.